Presented here are 21 T cell receptor beta chains from one specimen sequenced in a study of T cell repertoires in cytomegalovirus infection. TCRdb redid the calling of the reads with MiXCR, one entry per CDR3 protein. The sample holds 200,000 to 250,000 distinct CDR3 sequences, roughly 22% seen once. Sequenced input: CD8+ T cells from PBMCs. The receptors here all came from a human donor in good health (CMV status not recorded). Some clones in this sample may be carry-over from other donors' samples.

A few counts support this clonotype. The genes are TRBV12-3 or TRBV12-4 and TRBJ2-3; D is perhaps TRBD1 (6 bases). Trimming took 2 bases from V and 1 from J, leaving 13 bases between them. CDR3 size: 16 residues. The CDR3 bases are TGTGCCAGCAGTTTAAACGGGCCAGGGGGCACAGATACGCAGTATTTT. Residues: CASSLNGPGGTDTQYF.

This clonotype was detected only a few times. This rearrangement joins TRBV12-3 or TRBV12-4 to TRBJ1-2; D may be TRBD1 (6 bases). The ends were cut back, 0 bases at V and 7 bases at J, with 18 bases in the middle. This CDR3 has 16 amino acids. CDR3 residues: CASSLAPLGGAGGYTF. The CDR3 DNA reads TGTGCCAGCAGTTTAGCCCCTCTGGGGGGGGCAGGTGGCTACACCTTC.

DNA of the CDR3: TGTGCCAGCAGTTTGGGGAGGGTCGCAGATACGCAGTATTTT. It encodes CASSLGRVADTQYF. The J gene is TRBJ2-3, the V gene TRBV28; 7 bases match TRBD2. CDR3 size: 14 residues. Germline values: CDR1 MDHEN, CDR2 SYDVKM. J lost 4 bases, V lost 3 bases, and 4 bases had no gene match. The whole variable domain, remainder taken from reference TRBV28 and TRBJ2-3, is DVKVTQSSRYLVKRTGEKVFLECVQDMDHENMFWYRQDPGLGLRLIYFSYDVKMKEKGDIPEGYSVSREKKERFSLILESASTNQTSMYLCASSLGRVADTQYFGPGTRLTVL.

There are many counts of this clonotype. The chain carries TRBV7-6 and TRBJ1-5; perhaps TRBD1 as D (5 bases). Germline V gene lookup returns CDR1 SGHVS and CDR2 FNYEAQ. This CDR3 region has 15 residues. Trimming took 7 bases from V and 6 from J, leaving 19 bases between them. The CDR3 loop is CASTKEVGAAQPQHF. Here the CDR3 DNA reads TGTGCCAGCACCAAAGAGGTTGGGGCCGCTCAGCCCCAGCATTTT.

Comments on this clonotype: With a much larger clone just one base away, this may be a read error. The CDR3 bases are TGTGCCAGCAGGGACGGAGCCTACGAGCAGTACTTC. Its protein is CASRDGAYEQYF. The V call is TRBV2, the J call TRBJ2-7; D is uncertain. Trimming removed 6 bases at V and 2 bases at J, with 8 bases between. The V gene's germline CDR1 is SNHLY and CDR2 FYNNEI. The CDR3 sequence is 12 residues long. Looking up the rest from reference TRBV2 and TRBJ2-7 gives the full variable domain: EPEVTQTPSHQVTQMGQEVILRCVPISNHLYFYWYRQILGQKVEFLVSFYNNEISEKSEIFDDQFSVERPDGSNFTLKIRSTKLEDSAMYFCASRDGAYEQYFGPGTRLTVT.

This clonotype was observed a few times. This chain connects TRBV2 to TRBJ2-2, with TRBD2 as a possible D gene (6 bases). The germline V gene encodes CDR1 SNHLY and CDR2 FYNNEI. This CDR3 is built from 15 residues. Deletions cut 6 bases from V and 6 bases from J, with 17 bases between. CDR3 coding DNA: TGTGCCAGCAGCCGGGACTCCTCCGGGCCCGGGGAGCTGTTTTTT. It specifies CASSRDSSGPGELFF.

Written as DNA, the CDR3 is TGTGCCAGCAGCCCATACGACGGGACTAGGGGTGAGCAGTTCTTC. Translated, it gives CASSPYDGTRGEQFF. The chain has TRBV7-9 and TRBJ2-1, with TRBD2 matching 8 bases. J gave up 9 bases and V 5 bases, and 12 bases lay outside the gene matches. This CDR3 has 15 residues. Per the germline V gene, CDR1 is SEHNR and CDR2 is FQNEAQ (reference sequence).

The gene calls are TRBV11-2 and TRBJ1-1; D gene unclear. With 2 bases removed from V and 8 bases from J, the gap between germline ends came to 9 bases. This CDR3 has 12 amino acids. Germline V lookup: CDR1 SGHAT, CDR2 FQNNGV. Here the CDR3 reads CASSLPLGEAFF. In DNA, the CDR3 is TGTGCCAGCAGCTTACCACTGGGGGAAGCTTTCTTT.

This rearrangement joins TRBV6-5 to TRBJ2-7, with 10 bases matching TRBD1. The CDR3 is 16 amino acids. The V and J ends lost 2 bases and 2 bases, in that order; junction bases with no gene match: 6. Germline lookup yields CDR1 MNHEY and CDR2 SVGAGI. CDR3 loop: CASSYTGTGVTYEQYF. CDR3 DNA sequence: TGTGCCAGCAGTTACACGGGGACAGGGGTCACCTACGAGCAGTACTTC.

The chain is built from TRBV7-9 and TRBJ2-4; 8 bases fit TRBD2. CDR1 is SEHNR and CDR2 is FQNEAQ in the germline V gene (reference sequence). Germline trimming cut 4 bases from V and 1 base from J; bases unmatched to any gene: 6. The CDR3 extends over 16 amino acids. CDR3 sequence (DNA): TGTGCCAGCAGCTCATCGGGGGGGCCGGCCAAAAACATTCAGTACTTC. The encoded protein is CASSSSGGPAKNIQYF.

This clonotype was seen a handful of times. The chain combines TRBV28 with TRBJ1-1; D is perhaps TRBD1 (5 bases). CDR3 length: 17 residues. Trimming stripped 5 bases from V and 6 bases from J, with 25 bases between. Germline V lookup: CDR1 MDHEN, CDR2 SYDVKM. CDR3 residues: CASSTHLGGLGAAEAFF. As DNA, the CDR3 is TGTGCCAGCAGTACCCATCTTGGGGGGTTAGGTGCGGCTGAAGCTTTCTTT. The full variable domain, with the rest looked up from reference TRBV28 and TRBJ1-1, is DVKVTQSSRYLVKRTGEKVFLECVQDMDHENMFWYRQDPGLGLRLIYFSYDVKMKEKGDIPEGYSVSREKKERFSLILESASTNQTSMYLCASSTHLGGLGAAEAFFGQGTRLTVV.

This clonotype has more than one count but fewer than ten. V usage is TRBV2 and J usage is TRBJ2-7; TRBD1 matches at 7 bases. The CDR3 contains 14 residues. The V segment lost 10 bases and the J segment 3 bases; nucleotides outside the gene matches: 12. Germline V CDR1 and CDR2: SNHLY, FYNNEI. The CDR3 here is CATNTGVANYEQYF. Here the CDR3 DNA reads TGTGCCACTAATACAGGGGTCGCGAACTACGAGCAGTACTTC.

Many counts were recorded for this clonotype. This rearrangement joins TRBV5-1 to TRBJ1-1, with a tentative D call TRBD1 (6 bases). Trimming took 2 bases from V and 1 from J, leaving 9 bases between them. This CDR3 is built from 14 residues. Germline CDR1 SGHRS, CDR2 YFSETQ. The chain's CDR3 is CASSLGGWNTEAFF. The CDR3 region has the DNA TGCGCCAGCAGCTTAGGGGGTTGGAACACTGAAGCTTTCTTT.

This chain uses TRBV29-1 with TRBJ1-1; 11 bases fit TRBD1. V trimming: 8 bases; J trimming: 4 bases; junction bases outside the gene matches: 9. The CDR3 sequence is 14 residues long. The V gene's germline CDR1 is SQVTM and CDR2 ANQGSEA. CDR3 region: CSPGTGGSGTEAFF. The CDR3 DNA follows: TGCAGCCCTGGGACAGGGGGAAGCGGCACTGAAGCTTTCTTT.

This clonotype was detected many times. The chain has TRBV11-2 and TRBJ2-1, with 7 bases matching TRBD2. CDR3 size: 14 residues. Germline assignment: CDR1 SGHAT and CDR2 FQNNGV. V was clipped by 4 bases and J by 5 bases; unmatched bases: 5. CDR3: CASSSGLPNNEQFF. DNA for the CDR3: TGTGCCAGCAGCTCGGGACTACCCAACAATGAGCAGTTCTTC.

This clonotype was detected ten times or more. The chain joins TRBV7-3 to TRBJ2-2; D is perhaps TRBD2 (5 bases). This CDR3 has 14 residues. V shed 5 bases and J shed 4 bases, with 11 bases lying between them. Per germline, CDR1 SGHTA and CDR2 FQGTGA. The CDR3, as DNA: TGTGCCAGCAGCGAGGGAGTGGGCACCGGGGAGCTGTTTTTT. This sequence encodes CASSEGVGTGELFF.

The chain combines TRBV7-2 with TRBJ2-7, with 15 bases matching TRBD2. The CDR3 runs to 15 residues. The V and J ends lost 4 bases and 6 bases, in that order; junction bases with no gene match: 4. Germline values: CDR1 SGHTA, CDR2 FQGNSA. The CDR3, as DNA: TGTGCCAGCAGCTCGGGACTAGCGGGGGGCCCCGAGCAGTACTTC. Translated: CASSSGLAGGPEQYF.

The chain couples TRBV2 to TRBJ2-7; 9 bases agree with TRBD2. Looked up from germline, CDR1 is SNHLY and CDR2 is FYNNEI. The CDR3 is made up of 12 amino acids. For the CDR3, the DNA is TGTACCCTATTAGCGGGGGCGACCGAGCAGTACTTC. Its protein is CTLLAGATEQYF.

The CDR3 nucleotides are TGTGCCAGCAGCCCCCACAGGGACCCCTACAATGAGCAGTTCTTC. Amino acid sequence: CASSPHRDPYNEQFF. This chain uses TRBV9 with TRBJ2-1, with a weak D call TRBD1 (6 bases). Trimming left V 4 bases short and J 2 bases short, with 13 bases between. Looked up from germline, CDR1 is SGDLS and CDR2 is YYNGEE. This CDR3 comprises 15 residues.

This clonotype was seen many times. V usage is TRBV7-8 and J usage is TRBJ1-1; D possibly corresponds to TRBD1 (6 bases). This CDR3 is 15 amino acids long. Trimming stripped 3 bases from V and 3 bases from J, with 14 bases between. Germline-derived CDR1 and CDR2 are SGHVS and FQNEAQ. The CDR3 region is CASSLARGADTEAFF. The CDR3 DNA sequence: TGTGCCAGCAGCTTGGCCCGGGGGGCAGACACTGAAGCTTTCTTT.

The chain joins TRBV28 to TRBJ2-4; no reliable D call. The CDR3 extends over 16 amino acids. Germline V gives CDR1 MDHEN, CDR2 SYDVKM. Trimming removed 5 bases at V and 0 bases at J, with 14 bases between. CDR3 protein: CASSLPWTPAKNIQYF. CDR3 DNA: TGTGCCAGCAGTCTCCCTTGGACGCCAGCCAAAAACATTCAGTACTTC.